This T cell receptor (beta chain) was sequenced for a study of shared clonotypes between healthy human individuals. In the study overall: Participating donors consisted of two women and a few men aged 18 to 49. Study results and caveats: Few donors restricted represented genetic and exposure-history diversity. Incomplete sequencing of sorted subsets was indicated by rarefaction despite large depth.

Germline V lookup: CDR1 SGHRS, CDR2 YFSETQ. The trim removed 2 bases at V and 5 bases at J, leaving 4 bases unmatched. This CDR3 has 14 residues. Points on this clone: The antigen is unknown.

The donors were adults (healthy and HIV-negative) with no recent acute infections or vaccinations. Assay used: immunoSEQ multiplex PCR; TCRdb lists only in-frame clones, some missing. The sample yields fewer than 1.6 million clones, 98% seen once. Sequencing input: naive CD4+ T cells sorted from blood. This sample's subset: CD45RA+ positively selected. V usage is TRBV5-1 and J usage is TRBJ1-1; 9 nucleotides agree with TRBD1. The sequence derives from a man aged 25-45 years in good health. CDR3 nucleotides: TGCGCCAGCAGCTTACAGGGGGCATTTACTGAAGCTTTCTTT. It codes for CASSLQGAFTEAFF.